These 2 T cell receptor beta chains came from one sample sequenced in a study of blood T cell repertoires in COVID-19 (dated by TCRdb to the early 2020s). Library construction relied on the immunoSEQ multiplex PCR assay. TCRdb took over this immuneACCESS table, retaining in-frame rearrangements with V and J assigned. Such tables are incomplete; in checked studies, under half of the missing clones stem from an unresolved V gene, and the remainder is unexplained. For this sample there are approximately 200,000 clones; about 90% appear just once. The ten most abundant clones make up around 1.3% of the sample. What was sequenced was PBMCs or T cells enriched from blood (not recorded which). The receptors originated from a man younger than 40 who had recovered from COVID-19.

This clone was seen a single time. The rearrangement joins TRBV27 to TRBJ2-7; D is possibly TRBD1 (6 bases). Per germline, CDR1 MNHEY and CDR2 SMNVEV (reference sequence). The CDR3 sequence is 13 residues long. Trimming cost V 2 bases and J 3 bases, with 8 bases left between them. CDR3 sequence: CASSLTGNYEQYF. In nucleotides, the CDR3 is TGTGCCAGCAGTTTAACAGGGAACTACGAGCAGTACTTC.

This clone has just one count. V usage is TRBV25-1 and J usage is TRBJ2-3; 10 nucleotides align to TRBD2. Germline trimming cut 3 bases from V and 2 bases from J; bases unmatched to any gene: 11. The CDR3 contains 18 residues. Germline-derived CDR1 and CDR2 are MGHDK and SYGVNS. The CDR3 here is CASSDWARSGGATDTQYF. Written as DNA, the CDR3 is TGTGCCAGCAGTGATTGGGCTCGAAGCGGGGGGGCCACAGATACGCAGTATTTT.